These 9 T cell receptor beta chains came from one sample sequenced in a study of blood T cells in healthy people across ages. Next came a second PCR, run for about 7 to 12 cycles, which used a sample-barcoded 5' primer along with a J-beta primer mix. TCRdb itself ran the 5' RACE reads through MiXCR, one entry per CDR3 protein. The table includes approximately 810,000 distinct CDR3 sequences, under 35% detected once. Sequencing was performed on blood. These receptors were taken from a woman older than 75 in good health.

This clonotype was detected a few times. The rearrangement uses TRBV7-2 and TRBJ1-4; D uncertain. The V gene's germline CDR1 is SGHTA and CDR2 FQGNSA. The CDR3 contains 16 residues. Trimming pared 0 bases from V and 0 bases from J, leaving 8 bases between. The CDR3 protein is CASSLASGATNEKLFF. In DNA form, the CDR3 reads TGTGCCAGCAGCTTAGCGTCCGGGGCAACTAATGAAAAACTGTTTTTT.

This chain links TRBV19 with TRBJ1-5; perhaps TRBD1 as D (5 bases). Per the germline V gene, CDR1 is LNHDA and CDR2 is SQIVND (reference sequence). This CDR3 spans 14 amino acids. V was shortened by 4 bases and J by 11 bases, with 18 bases between the two germline ends. CDR3 protein: CASSTRTGRGAQHF. The CDR3 coding sequence is TGTGCCAGTAGTACTCGGACGGGACGGGGGGCCCAGCATTTT.

The chain has TRBV7-6 and TRBJ2-3; the match to TRBD1 covers 9 bases. Losses at the gene ends were 6 bases for V and 2 bases for J; bases not matched to a gene: 9. The CDR3 sequence is 16 residues long. Germline assignment: CDR1 SGHVS and CDR2 FNYEAQ. The CDR3 sequence: CASSRRDRAITDTQYF. CDR3 DNA: TGTGCCAGCAGTCGCCGGGACAGGGCCATCACAGATACGCAGTATTTT.

The chain links TRBV5-4 to TRBJ1-2, with a weak D call TRBD1 (6 bases). This CDR3 spans 14 amino acids. CDR1 is SGHNT, CDR2 YYREEE, per germline (reference sequence). V was pared by 1 base and J by 7 bases, with 14 bases between. The CDR3 sequence is CASSLRTVGGGYTF. The CDR3 DNA sequence: TGTGCCAGCAGCTTGCGGACAGTCGGGGGTGGCTACACCTTC.

This clonotype has a single count. The rearrangement links TRBV4-1 to TRBJ1-6; 9 bases fit TRBD1. Germline V CDR1 and CDR2: MGHRA, YSYEKL. Trimming removed 1 base from V and 12 bases from J; junction bases left unmatched: 25. The CDR3 extends over 21 amino acids. The DNA of the CDR3 is TGCGCCAGCAGCCAAGTCCTCCGGCCGGCCCACGCTTGGGACAGGGAGGAACCCCTCCACTTT. Amino acid sequence: CASSQVLRPAHAWDREEPLHF.

This clonotype was recorded many times. At one end, the junction sequence differs from germline, possibly due to a read error. The rearrangement uses TRBV27 and TRBJ2-3; 11 positions agree with TRBD2. CDR3 length: 17 amino acids. In germline, CDR1 is MNHEY, CDR2 SMNVEV (reference sequence). The CDR3 region is CASSFSGGGSSTYTQYF. DNA for the CDR3: TGTGCCAGCAGTTTTAGCGGGGGGGGTTCTAGCACATATACGCAGTATTTT.

This clonotype appeared many times. This chain uses TRBV4-2 with TRBJ2-1, with D maybe TRBD2 (7 bases). Germline lookup yields CDR1 LGHNA and CDR2 YNFKEQ. The CDR3 is 15 residues long. V shed 1 base and J shed 8 bases, with 15 bases lying between them. CDR3 amino acids: CASSQVGAGAYEQFF. The CDR3 DNA reads as TGTGCCAGCAGCCAAGTCGGGGCGGGGGCTTATGAGCAGTTCTTC.

This clonotype was observed many times. The chain couples TRBV6-2 or TRBV6-3 to TRBJ2-3; TRBD1 agrees at 10 bases. The CDR3 runs to 15 residues. CDR1 MNHEY and CDR2 SVGEGT come from the germline V gene. After removal of 2 bases from V and 4 bases from J, the junction contained 3 bases not matched to a gene. The CDR3 DNA follows: TGTGCCAGCAGTTACGGGACAGGGGCACCAGATACGCAGTATTTT. This codes for CASSYGTGAPDTQYF.

This chain uses TRBV7-2 with TRBJ2-7, with 9 positions matching TRBD2. Unmatched junction bases numbered 4, after V lost 1 base and J lost 6 bases. Germline V lookup: CDR1 SGHTA, CDR2 FQGNSA. This CDR3 comprises 14 residues. The CDR3 region has the DNA TGTGCCAGCAGCTTAGTTCGTAGCGGGGGCGAGCAGTACTTC. Translating it yields CASSLVRSGGEQYF.